This TCR beta chain was found in a study of T-cell memory formation after mild COVID-19. TCRdb re-called the 5' RACE reads through MiXCR, storing one row per CDR3 protein. The sample lists some 190,000 distinct CDR3 sequences; 18% were seen once. Trimming pared 3 bases from V and 4 bases from J, leaving 18 bases between. The length of the CDR3 is 16 residues. Per the germline V gene, CDR1 is LGHNA and CDR2 is YNFKEQ. This clonotype was recorded a few times. Sequenced sample: PBMCs or a T cell subset sorted from them (not recorded which). This receptor was obtained from an adult woman who had mild COVID-19 (a few samples of this study predate the infection). Cell type and time point are not known. The V and J genes are TRBV4-2 and TRBJ1-1, with D tentatively TRBD1 (6 bases). The CDR3 DNA follows: TGTGCCAGCAGCCAGGGGCCCCGGGGAGGGGGCACTGAAGCTTTCTTT. This gives the protein CASSQGPRGGGTEAFF.